The next 7 T cell receptor beta chains were all read from a single sample in a study of shared clonotypes between healthy human individuals. Clones were read by immunoSEQ multiplex PCR, and TCRdb kept only the in-frame ones, dropping some. Altogether hundreds of thousands of clones are present, approximately 96% being singletons, with the ten largest covering roughly 0.1%. Naive CD8 cells comprised CD45RO-negative, CCR7-positively selected cells, excluding terminally differentiated effector memory CD45RA+ cells. Specimen: naive CD8+ T cells sorted from blood. These TCRs come from a woman aged 30 to 39 in good health.

V is TRBV28 and J is TRBJ2-1; 7 bases are a match to TRBD2. Germline trimming cut 6 bases from V and 6 bases from J; bases unmatched to any gene: 14. Germline V lookup: CDR1 MDHEN, CDR2 SYDVKM. The CDR3 extends over 16 amino acids. DNA for the CDR3: TGTGCCAGCAGCCCTCGAAGCGGGATTCTTGGCAATGAGCAGTTCTTC. Translating gives CASSPRSGILGNEQFF. Filled out from reference TRBV28 and TRBJ2-1, the complete variable domain reads DVKVTQSSRYLVKRTGEKVFLECVQDMDHENMFWYRQDPGLGLRLIYFSYDVKMKEKGDIPEGYSVSREKKERFSLILESASTNQTSMYLCASSPRSGILGNEQFFGPGTRLTVL.

The V call is TRBV7-9, the J call TRBJ2-1; possible D gene TRBD2, 6 bases. Germline loops: CDR1 SEHNR, CDR2 FQNEAQ (reference sequence). V was trimmed by 2 bases and J by 2 bases, leaving 10 bases between them. The CDR3 covers 15 residues. The CDR3 region has the DNA TGTGCCAGCAGCTTATCACCGGGGGCCTACAATGAGCAGTTCTTC. It encodes CASSLSPGAYNEQFF. The variable domain in full, completed from reference TRBV7-9 and TRBJ2-1, reads DTGVSQNPRHKITKRGQNVTFRCDPISEHNRLYWYRQTLGQGPEFLTYFQNEAQLEKSRLLSDRFSAERPKGSFSTLEIQRTEQGDSAMYLCASSLSPGAYNEQFFGPGTRLTVL.

The rearrangement joins TRBV9 to TRBJ1-4; possibly TRBD1 for D (6 bases). V lost 3 bases and J lost 14, with 11 bases in between. The CDR3 covers 11 residues. Germline CDR1 is SGDLS and CDR2 is YYNGEE. The CDR3 DNA is TGTGCCAGCAGCGGTTTTGGACAGCTGTTTTTT. Its protein product is CASSGFGQLFF. The full variable domain, completed using reference TRBV9 and TRBJ1-4, is DSGVTQTPKHLITATGQRVTLRCSPRSGDLSVYWYQQSLDQGLQFLIQYYNGEERAKGNILERFSAQQFPDLHSELNLSSLELGDSALYFCASSGFGQLFFGSGTQLSVL.

V usage is TRBV7-9 and J usage is TRBJ2-3; 7 bases are shared with TRBD2. The V segment lost 1 base and the J segment 1 base; nucleotides outside the gene matches: 5. The CDR3 extends over 16 amino acids. In germline, CDR1 is SEHNR, CDR2 FQNEAQ (reference sequence). CDR3 region: CASSLEAGWGTDTQYF. The CDR3 DNA follows: TGTGCCAGCAGCTTAGAAGCGGGATGGGGCACAGATACGCAGTATTTT. The variable domain in full, completed from reference TRBV7-9 and TRBJ2-3, reads DTGVSQNPRHKITKRGQNVTFRCDPISEHNRLYWYRQTLGQGPEFLTYFQNEAQLEKSRLLSDRFSAERPKGSFSTLEIQRTEQGDSAMYLCASSLEAGWGTDTQYFGPGTRLTVL.

V is TRBV28 and J is TRBJ1-5; weak D call: TRBD1 (5 bases). V lost 8 bases and J lost 2, with 16 bases in between. Germline values: CDR1 MDHEN, CDR2 SYDVKM. The CDR3 is 15 residues long. CDR3 amino acids: CASVRQGLGNQPQHF. The CDR3 coding sequence is TGTGCCAGCGTGAGGCAGGGTTTGGGCAATCAGCCCCAGCATTTT.

CDR3 in amino acids: CASSVAGGEAFF. The CDR3 DNA reads as TGTGCCAGCAGCGTAGCAGGGGGCGAAGCTTTCTTT. This chain links TRBV9 with TRBJ1-1, with 8 nucleotides matching TRBD1. J lost 8 bases, V lost 0 bases, and 0 bases had no gene match. CDR1 is SGDLS and CDR2 is YYNGEE in the germline V gene. The CDR3 length is 12 residues.

The rearrangement links TRBV6-4 to TRBJ1-1, with D possibly being TRBD1 (6 bases). This CDR3 spans 14 amino acids. Between the trimmed V and J ends, which lost 7 bases and 0 bases, there was a span of 12 bases. CDR1 and CDR2 from the germline V gene are MRHNA and SNTAGT. Here the CDR3 DNA reads TGTGCCAGCATTGGGGGACAAATGAACACTGAAGCTTTCTTT. This codes for CASIGGQMNTEAFF.